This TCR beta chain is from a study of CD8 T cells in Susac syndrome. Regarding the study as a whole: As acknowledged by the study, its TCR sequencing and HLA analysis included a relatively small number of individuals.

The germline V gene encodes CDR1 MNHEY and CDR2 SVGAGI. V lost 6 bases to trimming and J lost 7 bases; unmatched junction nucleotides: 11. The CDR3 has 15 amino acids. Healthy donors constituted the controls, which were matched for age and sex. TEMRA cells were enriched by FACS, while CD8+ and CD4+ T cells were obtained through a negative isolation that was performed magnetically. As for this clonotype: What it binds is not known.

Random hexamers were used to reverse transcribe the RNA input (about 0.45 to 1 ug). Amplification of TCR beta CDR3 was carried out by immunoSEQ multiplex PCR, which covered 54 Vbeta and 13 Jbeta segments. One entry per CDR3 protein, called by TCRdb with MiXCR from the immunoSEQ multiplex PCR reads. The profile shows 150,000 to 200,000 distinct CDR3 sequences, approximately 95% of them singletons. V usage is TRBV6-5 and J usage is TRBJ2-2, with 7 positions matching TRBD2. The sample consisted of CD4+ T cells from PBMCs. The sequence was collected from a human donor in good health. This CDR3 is CASRLRSGTDGELFF. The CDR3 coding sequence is TGTGCCAGCAGACTTAGGAGCGGGACGGACGGGGAGCTGTTTTTT.